This TCR beta chain originates from a study of T cell responses to AZD1222 COVID-19 vaccine. V shed 5 bases and J shed 5 bases, with 10 bases lying between them. Germline-derived CDR1 and CDR2 are LNHDA and SQIVND (reference sequence). CDR3 length: 13 amino acids. Using immunoSEQ multiplex PCR, the repertoire was profiled, and TCRdb retains in-frame clones only, with some absent. The sample records 150,000 to 200,000 clones, approximately 86% being singletons. The receptor was derived from an adult in good health. This chain links TRBV19 with TRBJ1-5; TRBD1 is a possible D gene (5 bases). The sequencing used peripheral blood, collected on day 0 of AZD1222 vaccination. The CDR3 reads CASSGRVDQPQHF. The CDR3 nucleotides read TGTGCCAGTAGTGGCAGGGTGGATCAGCCCCAGCATTTT.